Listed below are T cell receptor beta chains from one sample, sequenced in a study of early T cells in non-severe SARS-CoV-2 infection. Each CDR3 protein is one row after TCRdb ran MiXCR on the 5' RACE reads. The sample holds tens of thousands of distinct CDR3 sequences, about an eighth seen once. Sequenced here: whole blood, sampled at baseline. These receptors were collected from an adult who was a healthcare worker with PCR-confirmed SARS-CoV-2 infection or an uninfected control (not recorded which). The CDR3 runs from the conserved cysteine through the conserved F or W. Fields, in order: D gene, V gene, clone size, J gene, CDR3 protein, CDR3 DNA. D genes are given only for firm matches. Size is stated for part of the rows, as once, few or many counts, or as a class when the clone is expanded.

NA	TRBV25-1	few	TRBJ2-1	CATTGPPSYNEQFF	TGTGCCACTACAGGACCCCCCTCCTACAATGAGCAGTTCTTC
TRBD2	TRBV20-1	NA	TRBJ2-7	CSARILAGGPHEQYF	TGCAGTGCTAGAATCCTAGCGGGGGGGCCCCACGAGCAGTACTTC
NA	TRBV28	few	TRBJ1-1	CASSLNKKEAFF	TGTGCCAGCAGCTTAAACAAGAAAGAAGCTTTCTTT
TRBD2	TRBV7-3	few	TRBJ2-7	CASSQTGTSGRNYEQYF	TGTGCCAGCAGCCAGACAGGGACTAGCGGGAGGAACTACGAGCAGTACTTC
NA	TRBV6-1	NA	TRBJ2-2	CASAVGSNTGELFF	TGTGCCAGCGCAGTGGGGTCGAACACCGGGGAGCTGTTTTTT
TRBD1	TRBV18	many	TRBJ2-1	CASSPPRGTPDIIYNEQFF	TGTGCCAGCTCACCACCCAGGGGGACCCCAGATATCATATACAATGAGCAGTTCTTC
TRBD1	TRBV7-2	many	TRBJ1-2	CASSLGQGPNYGYTF	TGTGCCAGCAGCTTAGGACAGGGGCCCAACTATGGCTACACCTTC
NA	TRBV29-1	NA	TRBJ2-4	CSALDSDIQYF	TGCAGCGCATTGGACAGCGACATTCAGTACTTC
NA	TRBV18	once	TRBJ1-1	CASSPPSFDTEAFF	TGTGCCAGCTCACCCCCTTCCTTTGACACTGAAGCTTTCTTT
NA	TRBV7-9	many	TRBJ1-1	CASSLGTGSGHTEAFF	TGTGCCAGCAGCCTAGGAACAGGGTCTGGGCACACTGAAGCTTTCTTT
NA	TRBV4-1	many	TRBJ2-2	CASSGGYTGELFF	TGCGCCAGCAGCGGGGGCTATACCGGGGAGCTGTTTTTT
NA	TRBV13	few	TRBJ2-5	CASSFRRQETQYF	TGTGCCAGCAGCTTCAGGAGGCAAGAGACCCAGTACTTC
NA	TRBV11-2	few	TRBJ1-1	CASSLDASIINTEAFF	TGTGCCAGCAGCTTAGATGCATCTATCATAAACACTGAAGCTTTCTTT
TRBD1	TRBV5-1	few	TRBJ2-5	CASSSETGGRQETQYF	TGCGCCAGCAGCTCCGAGACAGGGGGTCGCCAAGAGACCCAGTACTTC
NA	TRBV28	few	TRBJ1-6	CASSPLSSYNSPLHF	TGTGCCAGCAGCCCTCTGAGCTCCTATAATTCACCCCTCCACTTT
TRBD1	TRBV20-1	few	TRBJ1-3	CSARTGFFSGNTIYF	TGCAGTGCCAGGACAGGATTTTTCTCTGGAAACACCATATATTTT
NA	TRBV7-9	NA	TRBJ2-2	CASSPIGLSVNTGELFF	TGTGCCAGCAGCCCAATTGGACTATCCGTGAACACCGGGGAGCTGTTTTTT
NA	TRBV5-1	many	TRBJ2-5	CASSTGLYQETQYF	TGCGCCAGCAGCACGGGACTGTACCAAGAGACCCAGTACTTC
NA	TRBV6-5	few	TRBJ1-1	CASSYVWGGESTEAFF	TGTGCCAGCAGTTACGTGTGGGGTGGGGAGAGCACTGAAGCTTTCTTT
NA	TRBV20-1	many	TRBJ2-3	CSAPGLASVVGADTQYF	TGCAGTGCTCCAGGTCTCGCTTCGGTGGTAGGAGCAGATACGCAGTATTTT
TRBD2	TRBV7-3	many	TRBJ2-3	CASSQGRAGGEDTQYF	TGTGCCAGCAGCCAAGGGCGAGCGGGAGGGGAAGATACGCAGTATTTT
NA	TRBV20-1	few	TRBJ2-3	CSAPKVGTDTQYF	TGCAGTGCTCCCAAGGTGGGCACAGATACGCAGTATTTT
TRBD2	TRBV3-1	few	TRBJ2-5	CASSQGPGREETRYF	TGTGCCAGCAGCCAAGGACCAGGGAGGGAAGAGACCCGGTACTTC
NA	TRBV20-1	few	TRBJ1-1	CSARWGMNTEAFF	TGCAGTGCTAGATGGGGAATGAACACTGAAGCTTTCTTT
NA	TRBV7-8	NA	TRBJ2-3	CASSLDYGESQYF	TGTGCCAGCAGCTTAGACTACGGGGAATCGCAGTATTTT
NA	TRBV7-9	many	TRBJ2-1	CASSIQVYNEQFF	TGTGCCAGCAGCATACAGGTGTACAATGAGCAGTTCTTC
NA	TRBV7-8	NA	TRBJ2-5	CASSLSPGETQYF	TGTGCCAGCAGCTTATCCCCAGGAGAGACCCAGTACTTC
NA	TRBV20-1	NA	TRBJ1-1	CSAPLRKLNTEAFF	TGCAGTGCTCCCTTAAGGAAGCTGAACACTGAAGCTTTCTTT
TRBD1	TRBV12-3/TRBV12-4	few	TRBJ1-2	CASSLERDRGLYGYTF	TGTGCCAGCAGTTTAGAGAGGGACAGGGGGCTCTATGGCTACACCTTC
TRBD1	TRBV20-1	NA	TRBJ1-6	CSARDTGGAFYNSPLHF	TGCAGTGCTAGAGACACAGGGGGCGCCTTCTATAATTCACCCCTCCACTTT
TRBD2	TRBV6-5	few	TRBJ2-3	CASSYSRGGTDTQYF	TGTGCCAGCAGTTACTCCCGGGGGGGGACAGATACGCAGTATTTT
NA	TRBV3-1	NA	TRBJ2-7	CASSQGEGSYEQYF	TGTGCCAGCAGCCAAGGTGAGGGATCCTACGAGCAATACTTC
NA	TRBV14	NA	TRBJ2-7	CASSPYRDINYEQYF	TGTGCCAGCAGTCCTTACCGGGACATAAACTACGAGCAGTACTTC
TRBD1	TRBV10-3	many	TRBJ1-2	CAIGATGSYGYTF	TGTGCCATCGGGGCGACAGGGAGCTATGGCTACACCTTC
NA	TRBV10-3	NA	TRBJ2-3	CAISEKEWEKRF	TGTGCCATCAGTGAGAAGGAGTGGGAGAAGCGTTTT
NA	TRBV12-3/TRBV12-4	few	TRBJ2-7	CASSKTLSSYEQYF	TGTGCCAGCAGTAAAACTCTTAGCTCCTACGAGCAGTACTTC
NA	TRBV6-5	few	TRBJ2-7	CASSSPLEQYF	TGTGCCAGCAGTTCTCCTCTCGAGCAGTACTTC
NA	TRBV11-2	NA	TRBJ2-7	CASSHGAGTYEQYF	TGTGCCAGCAGCCATGGGGCAGGAACCTACGAGCAGTACTTC
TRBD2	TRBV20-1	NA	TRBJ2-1	CSARPTLRAGGAYNEQFF	TGCAGTGCTAGACCAACCCTTAGAGCGGGGGGGGCCTACAATGAGCAGTTCTTC
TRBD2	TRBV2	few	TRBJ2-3	CASRLAESLNTQYF	TGTGCCAGCAGACTAGCGGAGTCTTTGAATACGCAGTATTTT